This paragraph covers one T cell receptor beta chain sequence. The antigen remains undetermined. The CDR3 end shows no conserved phenylalanine or tryptophan, and so a read error is likely. The source of the sample is a study of breast tumors, draining lymph nodes, adjacent tissues. The study, taken as a whole, reports: The data were judged consistent with most tumor T cells coming from lymph node and expanding in tumor. Luminal-like breast cancer showed significantly greater tumor-nontumor repertoire similarity than basal-like breast cancer did. Tumors had less TCR diversity than lymph nodes, more than nontumor tissue.

TCRdb used MiXCR to reprocess the multiplex PCR reads, holding one entry per CDR3 protein. This sample has under 80,000 distinct CDR3 sequences, with approximately 45% found just once. CDR1 and CDR2 from the germline V gene are SNHLY and FYNNEI. The CDR3 consists of 15 residues. The V and J genes are TRBV2 and TRBJ2-2; D may correspond to TRBD1 or TRBD2 (6 bases each). Input material: breast tumor tissue. The sequence derives from a female donor with breast cancer. Some clones in this sample may be carry-over from other donors' samples. CDR3 DNA: TGTGCCACCTCGGGACAAGCCTTGAACACCGGGGGGCTGTTTTCT. Translated, it gives CATSGQALNTGGLFS.